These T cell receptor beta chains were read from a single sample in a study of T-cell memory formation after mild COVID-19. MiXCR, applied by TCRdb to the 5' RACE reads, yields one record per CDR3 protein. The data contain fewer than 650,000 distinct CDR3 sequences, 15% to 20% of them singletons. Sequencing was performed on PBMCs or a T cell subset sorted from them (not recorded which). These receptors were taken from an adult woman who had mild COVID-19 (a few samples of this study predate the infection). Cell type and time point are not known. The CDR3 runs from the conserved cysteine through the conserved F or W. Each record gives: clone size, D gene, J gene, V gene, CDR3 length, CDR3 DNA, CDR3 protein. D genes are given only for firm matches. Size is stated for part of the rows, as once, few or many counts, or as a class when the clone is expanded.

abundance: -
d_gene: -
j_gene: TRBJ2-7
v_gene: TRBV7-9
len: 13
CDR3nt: TGTGCCAGCAGCTTAGGGGAGCGAGGCGAGCAGTACTTC
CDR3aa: CASSLGERGEQYF

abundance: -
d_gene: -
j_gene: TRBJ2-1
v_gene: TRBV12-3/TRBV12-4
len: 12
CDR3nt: TGTGCCAGCAGTCCCGATTGGTATGAGCAGTTCTTC
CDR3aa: CASSPDWYEQFF

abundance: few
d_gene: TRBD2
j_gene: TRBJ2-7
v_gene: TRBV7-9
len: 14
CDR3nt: TGTGCCAGCAGCACCGCCGGGACTAACTACGAGCAGTACTTC
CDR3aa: CASSTAGTNYEQYF

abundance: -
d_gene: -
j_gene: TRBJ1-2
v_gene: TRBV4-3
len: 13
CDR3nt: TGCGCCAGCAGCCAAGTGACAAACTATGGCTACACCTTC
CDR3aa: CASSQVTNYGYTF

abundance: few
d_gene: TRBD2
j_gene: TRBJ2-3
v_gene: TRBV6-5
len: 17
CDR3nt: TGTGCCAGCAGTTACTCGTGGACTAGCCTTAGCACAGATACGCAGTATTTT
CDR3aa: CASSYSWTSLSTDTQYF

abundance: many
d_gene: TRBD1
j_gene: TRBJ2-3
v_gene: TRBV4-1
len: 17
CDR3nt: TGCGCCAGCAGCCAGGTCGGCAGGGGGCAGGGCACAGATACGCAGTATTTT
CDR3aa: CASSQVGRGQGTDTQYF

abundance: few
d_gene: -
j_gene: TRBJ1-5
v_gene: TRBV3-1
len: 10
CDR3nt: TGTCGTAGTTGCAATCAGCCCCAGCATTTT
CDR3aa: CRSCNQPQHF

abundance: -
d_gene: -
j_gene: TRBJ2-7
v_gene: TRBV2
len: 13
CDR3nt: TGTGCCAGCAGTGAGCCCTTCGAGGACGAGCAGTACTTC
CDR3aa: CASSEPFEDEQYF

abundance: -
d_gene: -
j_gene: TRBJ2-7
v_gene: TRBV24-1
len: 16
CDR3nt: TGTGCCACCAGGCCACCAGAGAGGAAAGGAGACTACGAGCAGTACTTC
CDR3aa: CATRPPERKGDYEQYF

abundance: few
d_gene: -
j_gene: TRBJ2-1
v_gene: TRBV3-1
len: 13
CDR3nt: TGTGCCAGCAGCCAAAGGCTGGCGGATGAGCAGTTCTTC
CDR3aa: CASSQRLADEQFF

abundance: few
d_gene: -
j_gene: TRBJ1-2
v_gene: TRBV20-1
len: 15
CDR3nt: TGCAGTGCTAGAGATGGGGGATGGTCCTCCTATGGCTACACCTTC
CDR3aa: CSARDGGWSSYGYTF

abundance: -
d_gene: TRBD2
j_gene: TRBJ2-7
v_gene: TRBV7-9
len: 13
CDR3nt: TGTGCCAGCAGCTTAGCATCGGGGGGCGAGCAGTACTTC
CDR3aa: CASSLASGGEQYF

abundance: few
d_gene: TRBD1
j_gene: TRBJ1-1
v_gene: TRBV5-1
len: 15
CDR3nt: TGCGCCAGCAGCCACCGAGGGGACAGTTACACTGAAGCTTTCTTT
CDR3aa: CASSHRGDSYTEAFF

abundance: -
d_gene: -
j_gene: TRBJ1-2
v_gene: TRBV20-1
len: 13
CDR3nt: TGCAGTGCTAGTCAAGGGCTCGTCTATGGCTACACCTTC
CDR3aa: CSASQGLVYGYTF

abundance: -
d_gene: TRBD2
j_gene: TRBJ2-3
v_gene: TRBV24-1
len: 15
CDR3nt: TGTGCCACCAGTGGGGCTAGCGGGGCCACAGATACGCAGTATTTT
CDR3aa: CATSGASGATDTQYF

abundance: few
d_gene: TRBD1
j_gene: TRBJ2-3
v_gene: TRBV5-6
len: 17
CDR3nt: TGTGCCAGCAGCTTGGCTACGGGGACAGGGATGTCAGATACGCAGTATTTT
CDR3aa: CASSLATGTGMSDTQYF

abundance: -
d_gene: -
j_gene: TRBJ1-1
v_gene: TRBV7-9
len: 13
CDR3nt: TGTGCCAGCAGCCCAGGGTCGTTCCCTGAAGCTTTCTTT
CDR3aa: CASSPGSFPEAFF

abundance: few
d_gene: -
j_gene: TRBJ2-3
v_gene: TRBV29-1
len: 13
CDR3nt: TGCAGCGTTGAGGGGCCCAGCACAGATACGCAGTATTTT
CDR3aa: CSVEGPSTDTQYF

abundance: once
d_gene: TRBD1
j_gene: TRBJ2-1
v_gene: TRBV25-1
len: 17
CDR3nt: TGTGCCAGCAGTGTCCTACAGGGGCGAAGCTCCTACAATGAGCAGTTCTTC
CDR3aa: CASSVLQGRSSYNEQFF

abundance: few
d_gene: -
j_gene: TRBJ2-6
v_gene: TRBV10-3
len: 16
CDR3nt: TGTGCCATCAGTGATCTCAAGCTAGCTGGGGCCAACGTCCTGACTTTC
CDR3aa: CAISDLKLAGANVLTF

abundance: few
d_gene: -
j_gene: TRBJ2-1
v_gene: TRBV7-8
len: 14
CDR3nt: TGTGCCAGCAGCTTGTACGGGCTATACAATGAGCAGTTCTTC
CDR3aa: CASSLYGLYNEQFF

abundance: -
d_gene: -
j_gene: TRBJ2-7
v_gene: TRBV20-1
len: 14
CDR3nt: TGCAGTGCTCTGATCTCTGGACAGCCCTACGAGCAGTACTTC
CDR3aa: CSALISGQPYEQYF

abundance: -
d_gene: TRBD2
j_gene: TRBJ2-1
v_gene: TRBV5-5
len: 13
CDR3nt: TGTGCCAGCAGCTTACGGGGGGTCGATGAGCAGTTCTTC
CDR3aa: CASSLRGVDEQFF

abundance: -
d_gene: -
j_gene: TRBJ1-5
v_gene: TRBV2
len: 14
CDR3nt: TGTGCCAGCAGTGAAAAGACGGTTAATCAGCCCCAGCATTTT
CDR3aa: CASSEKTVNQPQHF

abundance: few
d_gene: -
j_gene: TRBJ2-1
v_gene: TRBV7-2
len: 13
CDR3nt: TGTGCCAGCATGGGGGGGCCCTGGGATGAGCAGTTCTTC
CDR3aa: CASMGGPWDEQFF

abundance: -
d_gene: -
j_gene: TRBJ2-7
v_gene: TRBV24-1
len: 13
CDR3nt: TGTGCCACCAGTGATTTGGGGGGCTACGAGCAGTACTTC
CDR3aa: CATSDLGGYEQYF

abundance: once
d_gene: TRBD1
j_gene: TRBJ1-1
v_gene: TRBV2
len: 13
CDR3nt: TGTGCCGGACAACAGGGGCGGAACACTGAAGCTTTCTTT
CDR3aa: CAGQQGRNTEAFF

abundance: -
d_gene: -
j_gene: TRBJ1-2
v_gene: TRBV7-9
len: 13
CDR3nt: TGTGCCAGCAGCCTAGGAGGTGTGGATGGCTACACCTTC
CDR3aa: CASSLGGVDGYTF

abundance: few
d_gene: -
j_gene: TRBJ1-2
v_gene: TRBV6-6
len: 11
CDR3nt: TGTGCCAGCAGTTACCTTGAAGGCTACACCTTC
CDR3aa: CASSYLEGYTF

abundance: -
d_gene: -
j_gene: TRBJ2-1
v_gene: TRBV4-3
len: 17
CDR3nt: TGCGCCAGCAGCCAAGTTTACCCCGCTGGGGTCTACAATGAGCAGTTCTTC
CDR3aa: CASSQVYPAGVYNEQFF

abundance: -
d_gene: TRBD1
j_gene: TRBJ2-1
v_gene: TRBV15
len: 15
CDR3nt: TGTGCCACCAGCAGGGACAGGGGCCCGCACAATGAGCAGTTCTTC
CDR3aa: CATSRDRGPHNEQFF

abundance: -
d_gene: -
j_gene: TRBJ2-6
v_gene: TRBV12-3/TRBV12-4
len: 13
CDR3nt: TGTGCCAGCAGTGGAATTGGGGCCAACGTCCTGACTTTC
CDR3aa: CASSGIGANVLTF

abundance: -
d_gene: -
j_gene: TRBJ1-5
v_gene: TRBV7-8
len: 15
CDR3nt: TGTGCCAGCAGCCTAAACGACAATCCTAATCAGCCCCAGCATTTT
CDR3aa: CASSLNDNPNQPQHF

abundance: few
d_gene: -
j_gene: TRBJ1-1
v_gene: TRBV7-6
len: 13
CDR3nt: TGTGCCAGCAGCTTAGGGGGACATAATGAAGCTTTCTTT
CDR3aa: CASSLGGHNEAFF

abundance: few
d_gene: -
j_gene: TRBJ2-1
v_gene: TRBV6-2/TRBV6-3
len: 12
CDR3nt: TGTGCCAGCAGTTACTCGTTCCGGTACCTGTTCTTC
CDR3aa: CASSYSFRYLFF

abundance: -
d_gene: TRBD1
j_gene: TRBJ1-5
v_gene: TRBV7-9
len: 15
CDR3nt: TGTGCCAGCAGCAGAGACGGGACAGATAATCAGCCCCAGCATTTT
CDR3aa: CASSRDGTDNQPQHF

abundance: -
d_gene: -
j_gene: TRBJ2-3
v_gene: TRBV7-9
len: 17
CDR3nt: TGTGCCAGCTGGCGTCCGCCGTACGCGAGATTCACAGATACGCAGTATTTT
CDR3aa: CASWRPPYARFTDTQYF

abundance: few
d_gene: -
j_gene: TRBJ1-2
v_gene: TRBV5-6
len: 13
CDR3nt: TGTGCCAGCAGCTTGCGGGACACAGCCACTCTAACCTTC
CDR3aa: CASSLRDTATLTF

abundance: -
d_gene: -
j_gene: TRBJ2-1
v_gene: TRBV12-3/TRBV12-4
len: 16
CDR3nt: TGTGCCAGCAGTCGCGGAGGGGCTTTATCCTACAATGAGCAGTTCTTC
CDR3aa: CASSRGGALSYNEQFF

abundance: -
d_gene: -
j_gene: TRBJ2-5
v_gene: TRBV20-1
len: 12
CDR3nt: TGCAGTGCTAGGACACTCCAAGAGACCCAGTACTTC
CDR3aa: CSARTLQETQYF

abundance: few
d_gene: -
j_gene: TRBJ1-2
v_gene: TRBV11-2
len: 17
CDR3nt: TGTGCCAGCAGCCCCTCTTTTTATGGGGTATCTCGTCATGGCTACACCTTC
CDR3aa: CASSPSFYGVSRHGYTF